This T cell receptor beta chain was identified during a study of T-cell reconstitution after alpha-beta-depleted transplantation in children. Unique molecular identifiers were built into the TCRbeta library. TCRdb recomputed calls from the PCR reads with MiXCR, one row per CDR3 protein. This sample carries some 500,000 distinct CDR3 sequences, less than 35% of them seen once, and the ten largest clones take 2% to 2.5%. J was trimmed by 5 bases and V by 2 bases; bases with no gene match: 8. The length of the CDR3 is 14 residues. Germline CDR1 is SQVTM and CDR2 is ANQGSEA. This clonotype was detected only a few times.

The J gene is TRBJ1-2, the V gene TRBV29-1; 7 bases match TRBD1. This clonotype was obtained from a human donor who donated a stem cell graft to a child with aplastic anemia. Material: PBMCs from the stem cell graft donor, obtained from the stem cell graft. This CDR3 is CSVENRGVGYGYTF. CDR3 coding DNA: TGCAGCGTTGAAAACAGGGGAGTAGGGTATGGCTACACCTTC.